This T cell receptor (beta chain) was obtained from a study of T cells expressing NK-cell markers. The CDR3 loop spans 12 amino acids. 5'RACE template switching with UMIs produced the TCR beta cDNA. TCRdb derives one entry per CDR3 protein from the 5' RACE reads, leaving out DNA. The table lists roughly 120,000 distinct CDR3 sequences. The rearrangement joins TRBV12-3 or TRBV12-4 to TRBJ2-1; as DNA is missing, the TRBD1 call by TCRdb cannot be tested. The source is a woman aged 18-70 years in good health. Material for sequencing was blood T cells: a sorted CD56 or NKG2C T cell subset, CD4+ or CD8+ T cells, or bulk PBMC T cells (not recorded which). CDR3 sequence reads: CASSLTAIEQFF.